This T cell receptor beta chain was identified in a study of shared clonotypes between healthy human individuals. Overall study results and limits: Expectations were that clonotype sharing among donors would be affected by sequencing depth. Sharing across four donors was seen in 4.5% to 6.5% of naive CD4 clonotypes.

This table comes from immunoSEQ multiplex PCR, and its TCRdb copy is limited to in-frame clones, with some not included. The sample contains 950,000 to 1,100,000 clones, more than 60% of which appear only once. Trimming pared 6 bases from V and 0 bases from J, leaving 16 bases between. This CDR3 spans 16 amino acids. The V gene's germline CDR1 is SGHTA and CDR2 FQGNSA. This clone was recorded a few times. Antigen unknown. A CD45RA+ naive subset and a CD45RA-negative memory subset were split from CD4+ cells. Sequenced input: memory CD4+ T cells sorted from blood. Subset specified: CD45RA-negative fraction. The chain links TRBV7-2 to TRBJ2-3; D may be TRBD2 (5 bases). The clonotype originates from a man younger than 35 in good health. As DNA, the CDR3 is TGTGCCAGCAGTCCTCTCGGGTGGACTAGCACAGATACGCAGTATTTT. This codes for CASSPLGWTSTDTQYF.